This is a list of T cell receptor beta chains from one sample in a study of T cells in Graves' hyperthyroidism and ophthalmopathy. TCRdb fed the multiplex PCR reads into MiXCR, producing one record per CDR3 protein. The sample lists about 410,000 distinct CDR3 sequences; about 14% were seen once. Sequenced input: blood. The receptors derive from a man younger than 35 with Graves' ophthalmopathy. Each CDR3 is given with its conserved first and last residue. D genes are given only for firm matches. The listing skips clone size in some rows; elsewhere it reads once, few, many or a size class.

D gene | clone size | J gene | V gene | CDR3 DNA | CDR3 protein
- | - | TRBJ2-6 | TRBV4-1 | TGCGCCAGCAGCCAAGCGAGTTGGGCGGGGGCCAACGTCCTGACTTTC | CASSQASWAGANVLTF
TRBD2 | many | TRBJ2-1 | TRBV10-3 | TGTGCCATCAGTGATGGGGCTAGCGGGGGGAACAATGAGCAGTTCTTC | CAISDGASGGNNEQFF
- | many | TRBJ2-7 | TRBV11-2 | TGTGCCAGCAGCTTAGCCGGGTTCGGCTACGAGCAGTACTTC | CASSLAGFGYEQYF
- | many | TRBJ2-1 | TRBV7-8 | TGTGCCAGCAGCTTAGCGGTCTGGCGGGGACTTTACAATGAGCAGTTCTTC | CASSLAVWRGLYNEQFF
- | many | TRBJ2-3 | TRBV2 | TGTGCCAGGACCATCTCGGGGAAAGGCCACACAGATACGCAGTATTTT | CARTISGKGHTDTQYF
- | many | TRBJ1-2 | TRBV27 | TGTGCCAGCAGTCCTCGCGGGTGGAACTATGGCTACACCTTC | CASSPRGWNYGYTF
- | many | TRBJ1-2 | TRBV12-3/TRBV12-4 | TGTGCCAGCAGTTTCCACCCCTCGGAGTTCAATGGCTACACCTTC | CASSFHPSEFNGYTF
- | many | TRBJ2-7 | TRBV12-3/TRBV12-4 | TGTGCCAGCAGTTCCTCTAGGGACTCCAGGGACACCTCCTACGAGCAGTACTTC | CASSSSRDSRDTSYEQYF
TRBD1 | many | TRBJ1-4 | TRBV7-9 | TGTGCCAGCAGCTCCTTAACGGGACAGCTTGCAACTAATGAAAAACTGTTTTTT | CASSSLTGQLATNEKLFF
- | many | TRBJ2-3 | TRBV20-1 | TGCAGTGCTACCCCTTCGGGAGCCGATACGCAGTATTTT | CSATPSGADTQYF
- | many | TRBJ2-7 | TRBV11-2 | TGTGCCAGCAGCCCCCGGGGAGCCATAAACTACGAGCAGTACTTC | CASSPRGAINYEQYF
- | few | TRBJ1-6 | TRBV7-6 | TGTGCCAGCAGCTTAGAAGCAGGGTTATCTTCACCCCTCCACTTT | CASSLEAGLSSPLHF
TRBD1 | - | TRBJ2-6 | TRBV4-2 | TGTGCCAGCAGGTGGGGACAGGCTGGGGCCAACGTCCTGACTTTC | CASRWGQAGANVLTF
- | - | TRBJ1-4 | TRBV10-3 | TGTGCCATCAGTGAGTCGTATACGGAGCCAGGAGAAAAACTGTTTTTT | CAISESYTEPGEKLFF
TRBD2 | few | TRBJ2-7 | TRBV4-1 | TGCGCCAGCAGCCAAGATGGGGGACTAGCGGGGGTCTCCTACGAGCAGTACTTC | CASSQDGGLAGVSYEQYF
- | - | TRBJ1-1 | TRBV20-1 | TGCAGTGCTAGAGAAGCTTTCTTT | CSAREAFF
- | many | TRBJ1-4 | TRBV13 | TGTGCCAGCAGCATGACAGCAACTAATGAAAAACTGTTTTTT | CASSMTATNEKLFF
- | many | TRBJ2-3 | TRBV7-9 | TGTGCCAGCAGCCCGATGGGTATCCCAGATACGCAGTATTTT | CASSPMGIPDTQYF
- | many | TRBJ2-7 | TRBV20-1 | TGCAGTGCTAGACCATCCCTAGGTGGTGAGCAGTACTTC | CSARPSLGGEQYF
TRBD2 | many | TRBJ2-7 | TRBV7-9 | TGTGCCAGCAGCTGGGGGAGTACTAGCGGGGGGGCAAACTCCTACGAGCAGTACTTC | CASSWGSTSGGANSYEQYF
TRBD1 | - | TRBJ1-2 | TRBV4-1 | TGCGCCAGCAGCCAAGAAGGAGGACAGGGGCTTACCTATGGCTACACCTTC | CASSQEGGQGLTYGYTF
- | many | TRBJ2-3 | TRBV28 | TGTGCCAGCAGTCCCAACCTATTAGGCTCCGAGGATACGCAGTATTTT | CASSPNLLGSEDTQYF
TRBD1 | - | TRBJ1-3 | TRBV18 | TGTGCCAGCTCACCGTCAGCATTGACAGGGTCGTACGGAAACACCATATATTTT | CASSPSALTGSYGNTIYF
TRBD1 | many | TRBJ2-7 | TRBV7-9 | TGTGCCAGCAGCTCACACCGGGACAGTCTCTCCTACGAGCAGTACTTC | CASSSHRDSLSYEQYF
TRBD2 | few | TRBJ2-5 | TRBV9 | TGTGCCAGCAGCGTTGGGACTAGCGGGAGGGCAGGGGAGACCCAGTACTTC | CASSVGTSGRAGETQYF
TRBD1 | many | TRBJ2-7 | TRBV7-3 | TGTGCCAGCAGCTCCGCCGGGACAGGGGCGGACGAGCAGTACTTC | CASSSAGTGADEQYF
TRBD1 | many | TRBJ1-1 | TRBV11-1 | TGTGCCAGCATCCCATCGGGACAGGGGGCACAGGCTGAAGCTTTCTTT | CASIPSGQGAQAEAFF
TRBD1 | many | TRBJ1-1 | TRBV12-3/TRBV12-4 | TGTGCCAGCAGTTCCCTGACAGGGACTGAAGCTTTCTTT | CASSSLTGTEAFF
TRBD2 | - | TRBJ2-6 | TRBV7-4 | TGTGCCAGCAGCAACTCTTGTGTGGGGGGGTTACCAAAAGGGGCCAACGTCCTGACTTTC | CASSNSCVGGLPKGANVLTF
TRBD1 | few | TRBJ1-3 | TRBV4-2 | TGTGCCAGCAGCCAACCTGACAGGGCTGGAAACACCATATATTTT | CASSQPDRAGNTIYF
TRBD2 | - | TRBJ2-2 | TRBV20-1 | TGCAGTGCTGGGACTAGCGGAGACCGGGAGCTGTTTTTT | CSAGTSGDRELFF